Shown below are 5 T cell receptor beta chains from a single sample sequenced in a study of shared T cell receptors in the human thymus. Only in-frame clones appear in the TCRdb table, and some are missing; sequencing was by immunoSEQ multiplex PCR. Altogether under 850,000 clones are present, 88% being singletons, with the ten largest covering roughly 0.0097%. These data also featured in a second study, about human thymus T cells.

Sequenced sample: thymocytes. All receptors come from a boy under two years old with a congenital heart defect.

V is TRBV9 and J is TRBJ2-3, with 8 bases identical to TRBD1. The length of the CDR3 is 18 residues. Trimming removed 4 bases from V and 5 bases from J; junction bases left unmatched: 18. Germline values: CDR1 SGDLS, CDR2 YYNGEE. The CDR3 DNA is TGTGCCAGCAGCCTGGGACTCCCGCCAGGGGGCCGGGAAGATACGCAGTATTTT. As protein: CASSLGLPPGGREDTQYF.

The chain links TRBV10-3 to TRBJ2-3; 9 bases line up with TRBD1. V shed 6 bases, J shed 5 bases, and the junction held 6 bases outside the gene matches. The germline CDR1 and CDR2 sequences are ENHRY and SYGVKD. The CDR3 is 14 amino acids. This CDR3 reads CAIRDTGGKDTQYF. CDR3 coding DNA: TGTGCCATCAGGGACACAGGGGGCAAAGATACGCAGTATTTT.

The chain recombines TRBV29-1 with TRBJ2-1, with D possibly matching TRBD2 (5 bases). Germline assignment: CDR1 SQVTM and CDR2 ANQGSEA. This CDR3 region has 14 residues. V was clipped by 2 bases and J by 7 bases, with 15 bases between them. CDR3 sequence (DNA): TGCAGCGTTGAACTAGCAAGGTGGATTAATGAGCAGTTCTTC. It codes for CSVELARWINEQFF.

J is TRBJ1-3 and V is TRBV15; no clear D gene. From germline, CDR1 is LNHNV and CDR2 YYDKDF (reference sequence). Trimming removed 1 base at V and 0 bases at J, with 10 bases between. The CDR3 covers 16 residues. The CDR3 coding sequence is TGTGCCACCAGCAGAGTTGAAGCCCGCTCTGGAAACACCATATATTTT. The encoded protein is CATSRVEARSGNTIYF.

The J gene is TRBJ1-4, the V gene TRBV6-5, with TRBD1 identical over 11 bases. From germline, CDR1 is MNHEY and CDR2 SVGAGI. This CDR3 is built from 16 residues. Trimming cost V 4 bases and J 7 bases; bases outside gene matches: 8. The CDR3 region is CASSSGQGVRREKLFF. DNA for the CDR3: TGTGCCAGCAGTTCGGGACAGGGGGTCCGGCGTGAAAAACTGTTTTTT.